This paragraph reports one T cell receptor beta chain. This entry belongs to a study of shared clonotypes between healthy human individuals. Naive-designated CD8 cells lacked CD45RO, were positively enriched for CCR7, and omitted terminally differentiated effector memory CD45RA+ cells. Method: immunoSEQ multiplex PCR; TCRdb's copy keeps in-frame clones and lacks some. The sample shows roughly 2,000,000 clones, about 95% of them seen only once. From germline, CDR1 is SGHAT and CDR2 FQNNGV. Trimming pared 2 bases from V and 5 bases from J, leaving 13 bases between. This CDR3 spans 14 amino acids. The origin of this receptor is a young man in good health. Sequenced material: naive CD8+ T cells sorted from blood. V usage is TRBV11-2 and J usage is TRBJ2-7; the D gene is possibly TRBD1 (5 bases). In DNA, the CDR3 is TGTGCCAGCAGCTTAAACCCGACAGAAAACGAGCAGTACTTC. Encoded protein: CASSLNPTENEQYF. Using reference TRBV11-2 and TRBJ2-7 for the parts outside the CDR3, the full variable domain is EAGVAQSPRYKIIEKRQSVAFWCNPISGHATLYWYQQILGQGPKLLIQFQNNGVVDDSQLPKDRFSAERLKGVDSTLKIQPAKLEDSAVYLCASSLNPTENEQYFGPGTRLTVT.